A single sample is the source of the 6 T cell receptor beta chains below, sequenced in a study of tumor-infiltrating lymphocytes in primary liver carcinoma. Each 20-30 mg portion of unsorted bulk tissue served as the source for co-extraction of RNA and DNA. TCR beta cDNA came from about 500 ng total RNA, primed with a constant-region primer. Slightly modified ARM-PCR served as the procedure for the TCR beta libraries. These libraries came from three rounds of nested multiplex PCR. Researchers ran the first two PCR rounds for about 11 cycles each with TRBV1-TRBV30 forward primers and a C-beta reverse primer. MiXCR, applied by TCRdb to the multiplex PCR reads, yields one record per CDR3 protein. The sample consists of around 80,000 distinct CDR3 sequences, approximately 62% of them appearing once. Source material: tumor-adjacent normal liver tissue. The receptor source for this set is a man aged 40-50 years with primary liver carcinoma and hepatitis B virus infection.

As to this clonotype: A read error may produce the germline difference seen at one junction end. The DNA for the CDR3 is TGTGCCAGCAGCCCAGGACTAGCGGGAGTAAACACCGGGGAGCCGTTTTTT. Translating gives CASSPGLAGVNTGEPFF. V is TRBV5-4 and J is TRBJ2-2; 13 nucleotides match TRBD2. CDR3 length: 17 residues. Germline V gene sequence: CDR1 SGHNT, CDR2 YYREEE (reference sequence).

This clonotype is a singleton in its sample. The germline gene is not matched at one end of the junction; a read error may be the cause. The J gene is TRBJ2-3, the V gene TRBV11-2; D possibly corresponds to TRBD2 (6 bases). The CDR3 is 15 residues long. Germline loops: CDR1 SGHAT, CDR2 FQNNGV. DNA of the CDR3: TGTGCCAGCGGCTTCTACGGGGGTAGCATAGATATGCAGTATTTT. This sequence encodes CASGFYGGSIDMQYF.

The sample holds many counts of this clonotype. The chain is built from TRBV6-5 and TRBJ2-1; 9 nucleotides align to TRBD2. The CDR3 spans 20 residues. From germline, CDR1 is MNHEY and CDR2 SVGAGI. With V trimmed by 9 bases and J by 0 bases, 21 bases remained unmatched. CDR3 bases: TGTGCCAGGCCTCCGGGACCGGGACTAGCTCTCACTAGCTCCTACAATGAGCAGTTCTTC. Translated: CARPPGPGLALTSSYNEQFF.

About this clonotype: The CDR3 end shows no conserved phenylalanine or tryptophan, and so a read error is likely. This chain uses TRBV4-3 with TRBJ2-1; no firm D call. Germline V gives CDR1 LGHNA, CDR2 YSLEER. The CDR3 has 16 amino acids. The CDR3 loop is CTSSQERSPILHEQFL. The CDR3 DNA reads TGTACCAGCAGCCAAGAAAGAAGTCCAATTCTCCATGAGCAGTTCCTC.

The chain carries TRBV9 and TRBJ2-1; TRBD1 is a possible D gene (6 bases). V lost 2 bases and J 8 bases, leaving 11 bases between the germline ends. Germline V gene lookup returns CDR1 SGDLS and CDR2 YYNGEE. The CDR3 has 13 residues. CDR3 nucleotides: TGTGCCAGCAGCGTGGGTACAGGGCATGAGCAGTTCTTC. Its protein product is CASSVGTGHEQFF.

A word on this clonotype: Germline and junction disagree at one end, which may indicate a read error. The chain combines TRBV4-3 with TRBJ2-7; D possibly corresponds to TRBD2 (6 bases). This CDR3 has 15 amino acids. The germline V gene encodes CDR1 LGHNA and CDR2 YSLEER. CDR3 residues: CASSHDRETSYEEYF. The CDR3, as DNA: TGCGCCAGCAGCCATGATCGGGAGACTTCCTACGAGGAGTACTTC.